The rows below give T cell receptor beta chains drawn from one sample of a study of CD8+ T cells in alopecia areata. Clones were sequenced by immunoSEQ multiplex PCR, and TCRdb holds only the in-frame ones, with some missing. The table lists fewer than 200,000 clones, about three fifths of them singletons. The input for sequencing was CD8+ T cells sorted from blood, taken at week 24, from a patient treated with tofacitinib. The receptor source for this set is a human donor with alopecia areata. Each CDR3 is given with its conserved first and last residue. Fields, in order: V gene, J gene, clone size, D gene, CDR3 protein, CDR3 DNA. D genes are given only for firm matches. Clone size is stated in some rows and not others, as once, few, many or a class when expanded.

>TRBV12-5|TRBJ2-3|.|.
CASGLDKASDTQYF
TGTGCTAGTGGTTTGGATAAGGCCTCAGATACGCAGTATTTT
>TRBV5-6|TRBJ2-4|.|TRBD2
CASSAGGRLDIQYF
TGTGCCAGCAGCGCGGGGGGAAGGTTGGACATTCAGTACTTC
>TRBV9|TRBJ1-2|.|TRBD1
CASSVGQGAYGYTF
TGTGCCAGCAGCGTAGGGCAGGGGGCATATGGCTACACCTTC
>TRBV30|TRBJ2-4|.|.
CAWRGGTIAKNIQYF
TGTGCCTGGAGAGGGGGGACCATAGCCAAAAACATTCAGTACTTC
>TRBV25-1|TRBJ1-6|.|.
CASRTGGFSPLHF
TGTGCCAGCCGGACGGGGGGTTTTTCACCCCTCCACTTT
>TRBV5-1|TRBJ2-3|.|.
CASSLKFTTDTQYF
TGCGCCAGCAGCTTGAAGTTTACCACAGATACGCAGTATTTT
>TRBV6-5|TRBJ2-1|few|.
CASSYSRAGPYNEQFF
TGTGCCAGCAGTTACTCGAGGGCGGGGCCTTACAATGAGCAGTTCTTC
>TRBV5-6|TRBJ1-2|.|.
CASSYPVTAGNNDYGYTF
TGTGCCAGCAGCTACCCGGTGACGGCGGGAAATAACGACTATGGCTACACCTTC
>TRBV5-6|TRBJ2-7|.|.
CASSLVGNSYEQYF
TGTGCCAGCAGCTTGGTAGGCAACAGCTACGAGCAGTACTTC
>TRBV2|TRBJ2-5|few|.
CASEEGPLQYF
TGTGCCAGCGAGGAGGGGCCCTTGCAGTACTTC
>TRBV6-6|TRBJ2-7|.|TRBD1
CASSTNRGSYEQYF
TGTGCCAGCAGTACCAACAGGGGCTCCTACGAGCAGTACTTC
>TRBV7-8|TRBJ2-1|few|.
CASSLMGNSGDEQFF
TGTGCCAGCAGCTTAATGGGGAATTCGGGGGATGAGCAGTTCTTC
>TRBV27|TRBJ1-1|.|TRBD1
CASSSAGGVAEAFF
TGTGCCAGCAGTTCAGCAGGGGGCGTCGCTGAAGCTTTCTTT
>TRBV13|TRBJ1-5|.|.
CASSLGHDNQPQHF
TGTGCCAGCAGCCTCGGACACGACAATCAGCCCCAGCATTTT
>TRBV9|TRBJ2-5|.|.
CASGLGSETQYF
TGTGCCAGCGGGCTGGGGTCGGAGACCCAGTACTTC
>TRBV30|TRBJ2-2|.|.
CAWTGDTGELFF
TGTGCCTGGACAGGCGACACCGGGGAGCTGTTTTTT
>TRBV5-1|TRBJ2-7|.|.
CASSLFFDRPYEQYF
TGCGCCAGCAGCTTGTTCTTCGACAGGCCCTACGAGCAGTACTTC
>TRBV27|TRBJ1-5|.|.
CASSFTTASNQPQHF
TGTGCCAGCAGTTTCACGACTGCTAGCAATCAGCCCCAGCATTTT